This entry lists 31 T cell receptor beta chains sequenced from one sample in a study of blood T cell repertoires in COVID-19. TCRdb's copy holds only in-frame clones and misses some; the assay was immunoSEQ multiplex PCR. Here the sample spans 200,000 to 250,000 clones, approximately 90% being singletons. The sequenced material came from PBMCs or T cells enriched from blood (not recorded which). The receptors here all came from a man between 25 and 39 years old who had recovered from COVID-19.

V gene TRBV2 combines with J gene TRBJ1-6; D ambiguous. Trimming pared 7 bases from V and 7 bases from J, leaving 17 bases between. Germline V gene data show CDR1 as SNHLY and CDR2 as FYNNEI. The CDR3 has 15 amino acids. Written as DNA, the CDR3 is TGTGCCAGCAAGAAAAGGCGGGAACCAAATTCACCCCTCCACTTT. Encoded protein: CASKKRREPNSPLHF.

The rearrangement uses TRBV2 and TRBJ1-2, with 9 bases that match TRBD1. Germline V lookup: CDR1 SNHLY, CDR2 FYNNEI. The CDR3 extends over 15 amino acids. The V and J ends lost 6 bases and 7 bases, in that order; junction bases with no gene match: 12. CDR3 in DNA: TGTGCCAGCAGGGAAACAACAGGGGGCGCGGTTGGCTACACCTTC. Translation gives CASRETTGGAVGYTF.

The V call is TRBV5-1, the J call TRBJ2-6; tentatively, D is TRBD2 (6 bases). V was shortened by 9 bases and J by 0 bases, with 10 bases between the two germline ends. The CDR3 contains 14 residues. The germline V gene has CDR1 SGHRS and CDR2 YFSETQ. The CDR3 region is CATRGSSGANVLTF. The CDR3 bases are TGCGCCACCCGGGGGTCCTCTGGGGCCAACGTCCTGACTTTC.

The rearrangement uses TRBV7-2 and TRBJ2-1, with TRBD2 matching over 13 bases. The length of the CDR3 is 16 residues. Germline V gene sequence: CDR1 SGHTA, CDR2 FQGNSA. Germline trimming cut 5 bases from V and 6 bases from J; bases unmatched to any gene: 7. CDR3 loop: CASSPIGLAGVNEQFF. The CDR3 coding sequence is TGTGCCAGCAGCCCGATCGGACTAGCGGGAGTCAATGAGCAGTTCTTC.

This chain uses TRBV6-5 with TRBJ2-4, with a weak D call TRBD2 (5 bases). V lost 10 bases and J lost 2, with 15 bases in between. The CDR3 is 14 residues long. The V gene's germline CDR1 is MNHEY and CDR2 SVGAGI. CDR3 DNA sequence: TGTGCCACCAGGACTCCCCTTACCAAAAACATTCAGTACTTC. Protein product: CATRTPLTKNIQYF.

This clone was detected ten times or more. The V gene is TRBV4-2, the J gene TRBJ2-7; 7 positions agree with TRBD2. CDR3 length: 16 residues. The germline gives CDR1 LGHNA, CDR2 YNFKEQ. The trim removed 0 bases at V and 0 bases at J, leaving 5 bases unmatched. This CDR3 reads CASSQDGGTSSYEQYF. CDR3 DNA sequence: TGTGCCAGCAGCCAAGACGGGGGGACGTCCTCCTACGAGCAGTACTTC.

This clone was detected only once. This rearrangement joins TRBV5-1 to TRBJ2-1; TRBD2 matches 12 bases. Per the germline V gene, CDR1 is SGHRS and CDR2 is YFSETQ. CDR3 length: 16 amino acids. J lost 4 bases, V lost 4 bases, and 6 bases had no gene match. The CDR3 protein is CASSGGTSGLYNEQFF. In nucleotides, the CDR3 is TGCGCCAGCAGCGGGGGGACTAGCGGGCTATACAATGAGCAGTTCTTC. The whole variable domain, remainder taken from reference TRBV5-1 and TRBJ2-1, is KAGVTQTPRYLIKTRGQQVTLSCSPISGHRSVSWYQQTPGQGLQFLFEYFSETQRNKGNFPGRFSGRQFSNSRSEMNVSTLELGDSALYLCASSGGTSGLYNEQFFGPGTRLTVL.

The chain uses TRBV10-3 and TRBJ2-1; D may be TRBD1 (6 bases). Germline CDR1 and CDR2: ENHRY and SYGVKD. This CDR3 comprises 14 residues. Trimming cost V 6 bases and J 4 bases, with 13 bases left between them. In DNA, the CDR3 is TGTGCCATCAGGACACAGGGCACTTACAATGAGCAGTTCTTC. Translated, it gives CAIRTQGTYNEQFF.

The chain links TRBV11-3 to TRBJ2-2; 7 nucleotides agree with TRBD1. The CDR3 consists of 14 residues. CDR1 and CDR2 (germline): SGHNT, YENEEA. The ends lost 5 bases at V and 5 bases at J; junction bases unmatched: 5. The chain's CDR3 is CASSLGGATGELFF. The CDR3 bases are TGTGCCAGCAGCCTAGGGGGCGCGACCGGGGAGCTGTTTTTT.

This clone appeared a few times. The gene calls are TRBV11-2 and TRBJ2-2; maybe TRBD1 (5 bases). This CDR3 comprises 15 residues. Germline V gene lookup returns CDR1 SGHAT and CDR2 FQNNGV. The V and J ends lost 0 bases and 5 bases respectively, with 10 bases between them. The CDR3 protein is CASSLDGQKTGELFF. In DNA form, the CDR3 reads TGTGCCAGCAGCTTAGATGGACAAAAAACCGGGGAGCTGTTTTTT.

The chain carries TRBV5-1 and TRBJ2-2; 8 bases are a match to TRBD2. The ends lost 4 bases at V and 4 bases at J; junction bases unmatched: 12. From germline, CDR1 is SGHRS and CDR2 YFSETQ. This CDR3 spans 17 amino acids. The chain's CDR3 is CASSPNIASGSTGELFF. The CDR3, as DNA: TGCGCCAGCAGCCCAAACATTGCTAGCGGGTCCACCGGGGAGCTGTTTTTT.

This clone appeared a few times. The CDR3 here is CASRGGAGDNSPLHF. The CDR3 DNA is TGTGCCAGCAGGGGGGGGGCAGGGGATAATTCACCCCTCCACTTT. The chain combines TRBV27 with TRBJ1-6; TRBD1 might be the D (6 bases). CDR1 and CDR2 from the germline V gene are MNHEY and SMNVEV (reference sequence). V lost 6 bases, J lost 5 bases, and 14 bases lay in between. CDR3 length: 15 residues.

J is TRBJ2-2 and V is TRBV2; D is ambiguous. Germline V gives CDR1 SNHLY, CDR2 FYNNEI. The V and J ends lost 4 bases and 6 bases respectively, with 6 bases between them. CDR3 length: 12 amino acids. The DNA for the CDR3 is TGTGCCAGCAGTGTAGAGCCCGGGGAGCTGTTTTTT. Protein product: CASSVEPGELFF.

V usage is TRBV9 and J usage is TRBJ2-2; TRBD2 agrees at 8 bases. Per germline, CDR1 SGDLS and CDR2 YYNGEE. The CDR3 runs to 17 residues. Trimming cost V 4 bases and J 7 bases; bases outside gene matches: 15. CDR3 coding DNA: TGTGCCAGCAGCCCCCGGGGGGGGGCCCTGTACGACGGGGAGCTGTTTTTT. Amino acids: CASSPRGGALYDGELFF.

The rearrangement uses TRBV9 and TRBJ1-2, with unresolved D. Germline values: CDR1 SGDLS, CDR2 YYNGEE. The CDR3 loop spans 14 amino acids. Trimming took off 5 bases at V and 7 bases at J, with 18 bases between the two ends. The CDR3 nucleotides read TGTGCCAGCAGGGCAGCAGGATCGCTTGGTGGCTACACCTTC. This sequence encodes CASRAAGSLGGYTF.

V usage is TRBV6-5 and J usage is TRBJ2-7, with TRBD2 identical over 9 bases. J was trimmed by 0 bases and V by 4 bases; bases with no gene match: 4. CDR1 is MNHEY, CDR2 SVGAGI, per germline. This CDR3 has 15 residues. The CDR3 DNA reads TGTGCCAGCAGTTTGGATAGCGGGAGCTCCTACGAGCAGTACTTC. It encodes CASSLDSGSSYEQYF.

This clone was counted once. The chain carries TRBV3-1 (or the pseudogene TRBV3-2) and TRBJ2-2; 10 bases are shared with TRBD2. Looked up from germline, CDR1 is LGHDT and CDR2 is YNNKEL (reference sequence). The CDR3 is 19 amino acids. After removal of 0 bases from V and 4 bases from J, the junction contained 11 bases not matched to a gene. In DNA form, the CDR3 reads TGTGCCAGCAGCCAAGATTTCTGGCTAGCGGGAGTTCTCACCGGGGAGCTGTTTTTT. Translation: CASSQDFWLAGVLTGELFF.

This clone appeared once. The rearrangement joins TRBV10-3 to TRBJ2-3, with TRBD2 matching over 12 bases. Germline V gives CDR1 ENHRY, CDR2 SYGVKD. V lost 11 bases, J lost 6 bases, and 9 bases stayed unmatched. The CDR3 covers 14 residues. CDR3 amino acids: CAVASGGAGDTQYF. The CDR3 DNA sequence: TGTGCCGTCGCTAGCGGGGGGGCCGGTGATACGCAGTATTTT.

The chain uses TRBV18 and TRBJ1-1; tentatively, D is TRBD1 (6 bases). Trimming left V 6 bases short and J 2 bases short, with 13 bases between. The CDR3 is made up of 14 amino acids. CDR1 is KGHSH, CDR2 LQKENI, per germline. The CDR3 sequence: CASSQNRENTEAFF. CDR3 DNA sequence: TGTGCCAGCTCGCAGAACAGGGAAAACACTGAAGCTTTCTTT.

The V and J genes are TRBV30 and TRBJ1-1, with D unresolved. Germline values: CDR1 GTSNPN, CDR2 SVGIG (reference sequence). V was cut by 2 bases and J by 2 bases, with 9 bases left in between. The length of the CDR3 is 13 residues. CDR3 nucleotides: TGTGCCTGGAGTCGAGATCTCAACACTGAAGCTTTCTTT. It translates to CAWSRDLNTEAFF.

The rearrangement joins TRBV4-1 to TRBJ1-2, with 9 bases that match TRBD1. Trimming took 1 base from V and 5 from J; bases not matched to a gene: 5. Germline values: CDR1 MGHRA, CDR2 YSYEKL. The CDR3 sequence is 15 residues long. This chain's CDR3 is CASSQGTGVGYGYTF. The CDR3 coding sequence is TGCGCCAGCAGCCAAGGGACAGGGGTCGGGTATGGCTACACCTTC.

The chain uses TRBV19 and TRBJ1-5; TRBD1 aligns across 8 bases. After removal of 1 base from V and 6 bases from J, the junction contained 5 bases not matched to a gene. The CDR3 consists of 15 residues. The germline V gene encodes CDR1 LNHDA and CDR2 SQIVND (reference sequence). The CDR3 nucleotides read TGTGCCAGTAGTATAGGGCAGGGGGCTTCTCAGCCCCAGCATTTT. It yields the protein CASSIGQGASQPQHF.

This clone has just one count. Within the sample, other DNA sequences also encode this same CDR3. The V and J genes are TRBV10-1 and TRBJ2-3; the match to TRBD2 covers 9 bases. Per germline, CDR1 WNHNN and CDR2 SYGVQD (reference sequence). The CDR3 sequence is 14 residues long. V dropped 5 bases and J dropped 0; count of bases not matched to a gene: 0. This CDR3 is CASSSGGSTDTQYF. In nucleotides, the CDR3 is TGCGCCAGCAGTAGCGGGGGGAGCACAGATACGCAGTATTTT.

The V call is TRBV7-9, the J call TRBJ2-7, with D perhaps matching TRBD1 (5 bases). Per germline, CDR1 SEHNR and CDR2 FQNEAQ (reference sequence). This CDR3 comprises 13 residues. The V and J ends lost 3 bases and 3 bases respectively, with 9 bases between them. CDR3: CASSLDIDYEQYF. The DNA of the CDR3 is TGTGCCAGCAGCTTGGACATCGACTACGAGCAGTACTTC. The complete variable domain, with remaining parts taken from reference TRBV7-9 and TRBJ2-7, reads DTGVSQNPRHKITKRGQNVTFRCDPISEHNRLYWYRQTLGQGPEFLTYFQNEAQLEKSRLLSDRFSAERPKGSFSTLEIQRTEQGDSAMYLCASSLDIDYEQYFGPGTRLTVT.

The CDR3 reads CASSLGPQGSEQYF. In DNA form, the CDR3 reads TGTGCCAGCAGCTTAGGGCCCCAGGGGAGCGAGCAGTACTTC. The chain links TRBV7-9 to TRBJ2-7, with D perhaps matching TRBD1 (6 bases). This CDR3 comprises 14 residues. Germline-derived CDR1 and CDR2 are SEHNR and FQNEAQ (reference sequence). The V and J ends lost 1 base and 6 bases respectively, with 13 bases between them.

The chain combines TRBV27 with TRBJ2-7, with 10 bases lining up with TRBD1. V dropped 5 bases and J dropped 2; count of bases not matched to a gene: 3. The CDR3 spans 14 residues. Germline CDR1 and CDR2: MNHEY and SMNVEV (reference sequence). CDR3 sequence (DNA): TGTGCCAGCAGTCTCGGACAGGGGGCCTACGAGCAGTACTTC. Translation: CASSLGQGAYEQYF.

The CDR3 spells CASSVVDLAGGTGELFF. The CDR3 region has the DNA TGTGCCAGCAGCGTAGTCGATCTAGCGGGTGGGACCGGGGAGCTGTTTTTT. This rearrangement joins TRBV9 to TRBJ2-2, with TRBD2 matching over 8 bases. The CDR3 is made up of 17 amino acids. Per germline, CDR1 SGDLS and CDR2 YYNGEE. The V and J ends lost 0 bases and 5 bases, in that order; junction bases with no gene match: 9. Full variable domain (rest looked up from reference TRBV9 and TRBJ2-2): DSGVTQTPKHLITATGQRVTLRCSPRSGDLSVYWYQQSLDQGLQFLIQYYNGEERAKGNILERFSAQQFPDLHSELNLSSLELGDSALYFCASSVVDLAGGTGELFFGEGSRLTVL.

Written as DNA, the CDR3 is TGTGCCTGGAGTGGGGGGGGGATTGCTGGAAACACCATATATTTT. Protein product: CAWSGGGIAGNTIYF. The V and J genes are TRBV30 and TRBJ1-3; a possible D gene is TRBD1 (5 bases). Germline CDR1 is GTSNPN and CDR2 is SVGIG (reference sequence). V was cut by 1 base and J by 2 bases, with 12 bases left in between. The CDR3 runs 15 residues. Using reference TRBV30 and TRBJ1-3 for the parts outside the CDR3, the full variable domain is SQTIHQWPATLVQPVGSPLSLECTVEGTSNPNLYWYRQAAGRGLQLLFYSVGIGQISSEVPQNLSASRPQDRQFILSSKKLLLSDSGFYLCAWSGGGIAGNTIYFGEGSWLTVV.

The sample holds one count of this clone. The genes are TRBV11-3 and TRBJ2-7, with 7 positions matching TRBD1. Trimming removed 5 bases from V and 6 bases from J; junction bases left unmatched: 10. There are 14 residues in the CDR3. Germline-derived CDR1 and CDR2 are SGHNT and YENEEA. In nucleotides, the CDR3 is TGTGCCAGCAGCATAAGGACAGGCTCGGGCGAGCAGTACTTC. Translated, it gives CASSIRTGSGEQYF. Variable domain in full (rest from reference TRBV11-3 and TRBJ2-7): EAGVVQSPRYKIIEKKQPVAFWCNPISGHNTLYWYLQNLGQGPELLIRYENEEAVDDSQLPKDRFSAERLKGVDSTLKIQPAELGDSAVYLCASSIRTGSGEQYFGPGTRLTVT.

This clone has a single count. The V and J genes are TRBV10-3 and TRBJ1-1, with 7 bases aligning to TRBD1. Germline CDR1 and CDR2: ENHRY and SYGVKD. The V gene end was trimmed by 10 bases and the J gene end by 1 base; junction bases not matched to a gene: 9. The CDR3 is made up of 14 amino acids. The CDR3 DNA follows: TGTGCCACCGCGACAGGGTTGGGGAACACTGAAGCTTTCTTT. It yields the protein CATATGLGNTEAFF.

The CDR3 spells CAWSEGYSGNTIYF. The DNA for the CDR3 is TGTGCCTGGAGTGAGGGGTACTCTGGAAACACCATATATTTT. The chain employs TRBV30 and TRBJ1-3, with TRBD1 as a possible D gene (5 bases). V was shortened by 1 base and J by 0 bases, with 7 bases between the two germline ends. The CDR3 runs to 14 residues. Germline V lookup: CDR1 GTSNPN, CDR2 SVGIG (reference sequence).